This record concerns one T cell receptor beta chain sequence. Under the authors' procedure: Using reference gene primer amplification, nucleated cell counts were estimated. TCRdb keeps only in-frame clones here, not all; method: immunoSEQ multiplex PCR. Clone size and the V and J calls come from that table; the DNA yielded D and trimming. The data show fewer than 80,000 clones, about 93% seen once. CDR3 length: 16 residues. Germline V CDR1 and CDR2: GTSNPN, SVGIG (reference sequence). V shed 2 bases and J shed 0 bases, with 14 bases lying between them. The sample comes from a study of blood T cell repertoires in COVID-19. Study-wide background: The United States, Italy and Spain provided the acute and convalescent COVID-19 samples. T cells, B-cell-depleted T cells, or PBMCs provided the cDNA or gDNA that served as material.

This clonotype originated in a human donor in a cohort sampled during active COVID-19. Sequenced material: peripheral blood. The J gene is TRBJ1-3, the V gene TRBV30; D gene ambiguous. The CDR3, as DNA: TGTGCCTGGAGTCAAGGAGCGGTAGGCTCTGGAAACACCATATATTTT. Translated, it gives CAWSQGAVGSGNTIYF.